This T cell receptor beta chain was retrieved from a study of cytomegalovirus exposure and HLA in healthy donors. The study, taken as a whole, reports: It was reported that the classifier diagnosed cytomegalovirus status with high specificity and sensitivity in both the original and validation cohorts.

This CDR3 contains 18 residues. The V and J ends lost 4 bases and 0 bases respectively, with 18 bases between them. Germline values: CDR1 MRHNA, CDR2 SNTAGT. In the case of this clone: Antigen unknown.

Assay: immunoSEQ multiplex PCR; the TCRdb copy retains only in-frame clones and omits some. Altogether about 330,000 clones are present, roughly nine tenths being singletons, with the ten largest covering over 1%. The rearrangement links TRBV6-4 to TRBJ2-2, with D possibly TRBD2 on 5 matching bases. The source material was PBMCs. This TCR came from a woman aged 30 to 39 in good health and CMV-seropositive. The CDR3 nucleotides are TGTGCCAGCAGTGCCGAGGGAACGCGGGCGGCGAACACCGGGGAGCTGTTTTTT. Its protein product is CASSAEGTRAANTGELFF.